Listed here are 2 T cell receptor beta chains from one sample, sequenced in a study of blood T cell repertoires in COVID-19. The protocol was immunoSEQ multiplex PCR, while the TCRdb copy is restricted to in-frame clones and leaves out a portion. The sample has about 90,000 clones, 70% to 90% seen once; the top ten hold approximately 1.2%. Sequencing used peripheral blood. Receptor source: an older man with active or convalescent COVID-19.

J is TRBJ1-1 and V is TRBV6-5, with unresolved D. The CDR3 has 14 amino acids. Germline V lookup: CDR1 MNHEY, CDR2 SVGAGI. Deletions cut 6 bases from V and 5 bases from J, with 16 bases between. The chain's CDR3 is CASRVNRGTTEAFF. CDR3 in DNA: TGTGCCAGCAGGGTTAACCGGGGTACAACTGAAGCTTTCTTT.

The V and J genes are TRBV3-1 (or the pseudogene TRBV3-2) and TRBJ2-5; D is unresolved. V gave up 2 bases and J gave up 3 bases, with 4 bases separating them. CDR1 LGHDT and CDR2 YNNKEL come from the germline V gene (reference sequence). The CDR3 totals 12 residues. CDR3 protein: CASSQTEETQYF. CDR3 nucleotides: TGTGCCAGCAGCCAAACAGAAGAGACCCAGTACTTC.